This T cell receptor (beta chain) appears in the sequencing data of a study of T-cell reconstitution after alpha-beta-depleted transplantation in children. Notes on the study in general: Once a year had passed after transplant, T-cell counts and diversity came mostly from newly produced T cells. There were reportedly several hundred expanded graft clones from which alpha-beta T cells came about two months after transplant. Surviving thymic progenitors and recipient T cells were the source of high TCRbeta diversity at day 60 in some patients.

This clonotype was detected ten times or more. Antigen unknown. The germline gives CDR1 SGHVS, CDR2 FNYEAQ. The CDR3 totals 15 residues. Trimming shortened V by 4 bases and J by 1 base, and 13 bases separated the two germline ends. Using unique molecular identifiers, the investigators prepared the TCRbeta library. MiXCR was run by TCRdb on the PCR reads, yielding one entry per CDR3 protein. This table holds about 640,000 distinct CDR3 sequences, 10% to 15% found once. The chain is built from TRBV7-6 and TRBJ1-1, with TRBD1 as a possible D gene (6 bases). The TCR was taken from a male patient under 18 who had a stem cell transplant for acute myeloid leukemia, so the T cells may come from the graft donor. The specimen comprised PBMCs, mostly from graft donor cells, sampled 360 days after TCRalphabeta/CD19-depleted stem cell transplant. The CDR3 DNA sequence: TGTGCCAGCAGCTCTACACAGGGTACGAACACTGAAGCTTTCTTT. Translation: CASSSTQGTNTEAFF. The whole variable domain, remainder taken from reference TRBV7-6 and TRBJ1-1, is GAGVSQSPRYKVTKRGQDVALRCDPISGHVSLYWYRQALGQGPEFLTYFNYEAQQDKSGLPNDRFSAERPEGSISTLTIQRTEQRDSAMYRCASSSTQGTNTEAFFGQGTRLTVV.